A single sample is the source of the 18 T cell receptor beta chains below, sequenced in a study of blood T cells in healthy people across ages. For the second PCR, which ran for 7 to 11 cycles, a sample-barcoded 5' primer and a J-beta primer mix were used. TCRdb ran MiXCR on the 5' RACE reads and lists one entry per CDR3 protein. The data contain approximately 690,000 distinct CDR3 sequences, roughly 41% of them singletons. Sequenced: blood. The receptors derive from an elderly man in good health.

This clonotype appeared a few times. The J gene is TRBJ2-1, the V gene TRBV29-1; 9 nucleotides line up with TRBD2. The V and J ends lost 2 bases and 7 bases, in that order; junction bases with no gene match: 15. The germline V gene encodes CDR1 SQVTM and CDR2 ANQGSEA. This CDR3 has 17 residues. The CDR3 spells CSVERSDRGGALNEQFF. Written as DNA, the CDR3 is TGCAGCGTTGAACGTTCCGACCGCGGGGGGGCACTAAATGAGCAGTTCTTC.

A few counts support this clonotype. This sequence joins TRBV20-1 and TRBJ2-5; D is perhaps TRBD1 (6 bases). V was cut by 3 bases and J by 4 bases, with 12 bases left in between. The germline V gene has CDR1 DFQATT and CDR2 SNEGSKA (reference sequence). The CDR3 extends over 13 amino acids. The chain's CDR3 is CSASRGGRETQYF. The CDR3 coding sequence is TGCAGTGCTAGCCGAGGGGGTCGAGAGACCCAGTACTTC.

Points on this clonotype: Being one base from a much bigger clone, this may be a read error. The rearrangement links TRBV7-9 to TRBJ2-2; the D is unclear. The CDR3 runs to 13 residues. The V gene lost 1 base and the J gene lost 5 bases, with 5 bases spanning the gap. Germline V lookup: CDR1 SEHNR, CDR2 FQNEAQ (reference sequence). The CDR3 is CASSLVETGELFF. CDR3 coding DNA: TGTGCCAGCAGCTTAGTGGAGACCGGGGAGCTGTTTTTT. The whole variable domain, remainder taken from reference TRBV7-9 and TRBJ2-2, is DTGVSQNPRHKITKRGQNVTFRCDPISEHNRLYWYRQTLGQGPEFLTYFQNEAQLEKSRLLSDRFSAERPKGSFSTLEIQRTEQGDSAMYLCASSLVETGELFFGEGSRLTVL.

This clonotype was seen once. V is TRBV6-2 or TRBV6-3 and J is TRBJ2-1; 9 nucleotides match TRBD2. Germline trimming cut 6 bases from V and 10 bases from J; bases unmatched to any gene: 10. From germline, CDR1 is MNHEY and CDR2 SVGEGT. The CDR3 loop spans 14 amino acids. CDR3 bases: TGTGCCAGCAGAGAAATAGCGGGAGTGATCGAGCAGTTCTTC. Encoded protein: CASREIAGVIEQFF.

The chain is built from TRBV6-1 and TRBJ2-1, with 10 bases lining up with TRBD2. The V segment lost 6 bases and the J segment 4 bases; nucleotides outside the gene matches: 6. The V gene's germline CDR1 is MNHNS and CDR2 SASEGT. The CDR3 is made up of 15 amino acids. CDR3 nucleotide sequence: TGTGCCAGCAGGGAACCGGGACTAGCGTACAATGAGCAGTTCTTC. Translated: CASREPGLAYNEQFF.

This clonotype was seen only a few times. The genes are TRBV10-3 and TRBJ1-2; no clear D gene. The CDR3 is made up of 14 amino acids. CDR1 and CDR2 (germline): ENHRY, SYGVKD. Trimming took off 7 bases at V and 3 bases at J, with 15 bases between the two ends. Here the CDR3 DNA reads TGTGCCATCAAAGCGGTCGACCGGTACTATGGCTACACCTTC. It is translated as CAIKAVDRYYGYTF.

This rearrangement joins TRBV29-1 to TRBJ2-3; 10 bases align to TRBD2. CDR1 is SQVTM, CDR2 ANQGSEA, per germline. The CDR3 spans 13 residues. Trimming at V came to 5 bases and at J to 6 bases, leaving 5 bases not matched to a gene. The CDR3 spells CSVQLAGYDTQYF. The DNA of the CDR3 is TGCAGCGTTCAACTAGCGGGGTACGATACGCAGTATTTT.

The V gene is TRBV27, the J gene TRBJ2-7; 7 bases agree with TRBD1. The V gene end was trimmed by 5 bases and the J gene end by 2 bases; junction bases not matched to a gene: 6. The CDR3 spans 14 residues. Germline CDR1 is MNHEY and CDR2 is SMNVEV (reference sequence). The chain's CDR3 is CASSPYRGAYEQYF. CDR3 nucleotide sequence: TGTGCCAGCAGTCCCTACAGGGGCGCCTACGAGCAGTACTTC.

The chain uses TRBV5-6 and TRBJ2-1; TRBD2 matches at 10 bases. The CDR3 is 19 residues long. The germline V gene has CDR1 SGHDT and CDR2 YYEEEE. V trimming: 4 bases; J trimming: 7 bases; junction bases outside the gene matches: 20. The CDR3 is CASSGPAAGGTLRTNEQFF. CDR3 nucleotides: TGTGCCAGCAGCGGGCCGGCAGCGGGAGGGACGTTAAGGACAAATGAGCAGTTCTTC.

CDR3 protein: CASSQARGQGGETQYF. CDR3 sequence (DNA): TGTGCCAGCAGCCAAGCAAGGGGACAGGGGGGAGAGACCCAGTACTTC. This chain joins TRBV3-1 and TRBJ2-5; 11 nucleotides line up with TRBD1. Germline V gene data show CDR1 as LGHDT and CDR2 as YNNKEL (reference sequence). CDR3 size: 16 residues. After removal of 1 base from V and 4 bases from J, the junction contained 5 bases not matched to a gene.

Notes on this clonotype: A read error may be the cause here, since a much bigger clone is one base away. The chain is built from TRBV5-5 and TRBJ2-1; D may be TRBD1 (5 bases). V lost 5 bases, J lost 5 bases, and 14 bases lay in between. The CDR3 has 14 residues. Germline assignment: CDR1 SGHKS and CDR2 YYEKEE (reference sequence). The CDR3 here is CASSWIGVNNEQFF. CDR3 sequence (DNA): TGTGCCAGCAGTTGGATAGGGGTCAACAATGAGCAGTTCTTC.

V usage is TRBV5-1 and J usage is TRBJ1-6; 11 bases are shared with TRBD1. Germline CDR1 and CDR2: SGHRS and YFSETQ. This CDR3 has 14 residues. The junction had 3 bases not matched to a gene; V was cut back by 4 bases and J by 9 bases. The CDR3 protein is CASSVGQGGSPLHF. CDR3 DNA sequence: TGCGCCAGCAGCGTGGGACAGGGGGGTTCACCCCTCCACTTT.

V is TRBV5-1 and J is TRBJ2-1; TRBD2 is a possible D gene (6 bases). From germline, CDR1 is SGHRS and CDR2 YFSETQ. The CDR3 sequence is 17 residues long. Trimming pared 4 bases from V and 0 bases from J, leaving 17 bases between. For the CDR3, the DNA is TGCGCCAGCAGCCTAGTTCGGGACTTCAACTCCTACAATGAGCAGTTCTTC. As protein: CASSLVRDFNSYNEQFF.

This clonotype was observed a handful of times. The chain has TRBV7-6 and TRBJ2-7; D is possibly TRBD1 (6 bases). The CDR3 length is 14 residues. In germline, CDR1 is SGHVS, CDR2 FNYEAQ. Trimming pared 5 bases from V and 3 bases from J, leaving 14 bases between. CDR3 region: CASSAAGTLYEQYF. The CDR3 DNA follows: TGTGCCAGCAGCGCGGCCGGGACACTCTACGAGCAGTACTTC.

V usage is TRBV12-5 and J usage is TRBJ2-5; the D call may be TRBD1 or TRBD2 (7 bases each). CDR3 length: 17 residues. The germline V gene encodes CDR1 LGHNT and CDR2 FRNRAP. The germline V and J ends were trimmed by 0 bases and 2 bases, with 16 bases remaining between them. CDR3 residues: CASGLVFSGTEQETQYF. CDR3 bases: TGTGCTAGTGGTTTGGTTTTCAGCGGGACAGAGCAAGAGACCCAGTACTTC.

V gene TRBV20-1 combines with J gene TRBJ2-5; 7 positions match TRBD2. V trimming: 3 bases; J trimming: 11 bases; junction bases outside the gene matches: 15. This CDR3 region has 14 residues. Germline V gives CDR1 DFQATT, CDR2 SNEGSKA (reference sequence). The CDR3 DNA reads TGCAGTGCTAGGGGGGGGGAGCGGAACAATGAGCAGTACTTC. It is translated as CSARGGERNNEQYF.

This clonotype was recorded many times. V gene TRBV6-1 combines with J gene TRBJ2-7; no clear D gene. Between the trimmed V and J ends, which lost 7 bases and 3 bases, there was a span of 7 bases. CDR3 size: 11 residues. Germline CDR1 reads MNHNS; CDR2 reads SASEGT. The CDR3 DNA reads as TGTGCCAGCAAACTGAACTACGAGCAGTACTTC. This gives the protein CASKLNYEQYF.

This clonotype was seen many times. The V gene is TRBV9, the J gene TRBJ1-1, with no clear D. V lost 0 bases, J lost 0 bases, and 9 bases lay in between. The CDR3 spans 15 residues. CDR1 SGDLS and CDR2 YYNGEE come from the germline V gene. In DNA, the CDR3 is TGTGCCAGCAGCGTAGGTGTGACTCTGAACACTGAAGCTTTCTTT. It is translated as CASSVGVTLNTEAFF. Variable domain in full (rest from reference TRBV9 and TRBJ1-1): DSGVTQTPKHLITATGQRVTLRCSPRSGDLSVYWYQQSLDQGLQFLIQYYNGEERAKGNILERFSAQQFPDLHSELNLSSLELGDSALYFCASSVGVTLNTEAFFGQGTRLTVV.